Shown below are 20 T cell receptor beta chains from a single sample sequenced in a study of regulatory T cells in long-lasting Graves disease. The authors built TCR beta libraries using iRepertoire HTBI primers and Arm-PCR of CDR3 regions. A single record per CDR3 protein comes from TCRdb applying MiXCR to the multiplex PCR reads. There are 300,000 to 400,000 distinct CDR3 sequences in the sample; roughly a sixth occur only once, and around a fifth lies in the top ten. Time point described: newly diagnosed GD, antithyroid drugs for less than 3 months. RNA extracted from PBMCs served as the sequencing template. The sequences come from peripheral blood mononuclear cells (PBMCs), collected at new diagnosis, from a patient treated with antithyroid drugs. The receptors stem from a female donor with Graves disease.

This clonotype has only a few counts. The chain uses TRBV5-5 and TRBJ1-1, with D uncertain. This CDR3 is built from 13 residues. The germline V and J ends were trimmed by 5 bases and 5 bases, with 13 bases remaining between them. Germline CDR1 SGHKS, CDR2 YYEKEE (reference sequence). The CDR3 loop is CASRLRESTEAFF. The CDR3 DNA reads as TGTGCCAGCAGGCTGAGGGAATCGACTGAAGCTTTCTTT.

This clonotype occurred a few times. The rearrangement uses TRBV10-3 and TRBJ2-5, with 7 positions matching TRBD2. The germline gives CDR1 ENHRY, CDR2 SYGVKD. With V trimmed by 4 bases and J by 3 bases, 8 bases remained unmatched. The CDR3 covers 15 residues. CDR3 bases: TGTGCCATCAGTGCCCCGGGGGGTTTCAAAGAGACCCAGTACTTC. This encodes CAISAPGGFKETQYF.

This clonotype was detected ten times or more. The V and J genes are TRBV20-1 and TRBJ1-5; no definite D call. From germline, CDR1 is DFQATT and CDR2 SNEGSKA (reference sequence). The CDR3 covers 15 residues. V shed 5 bases and J shed 5 bases, with 19 bases lying between them. In DNA form, the CDR3 reads TGCAGTGCTTCCGGAGGAAAACGCTTCGATCAGCCCCAGCATTTT. This translates into CSASGGKRFDQPQHF.

This clonotype has at least ten counts. This rearrangement joins TRBV20-1 to TRBJ1-1; 8 bases line up with TRBD1. Looked up from germline, CDR1 is DFQATT and CDR2 is SNEGSKA (reference sequence). With V trimmed by 4 bases and J by 5 bases, 24 bases remained unmatched. The CDR3 consists of 19 residues. Here the CDR3 DNA reads TGCAGTGCTAATGGACAGGGTTCTCTTGAAACCGACTGGGGGACTGAAGCTTTCTTT. It yields the protein CSANGQGSLETDWGTEAFF.

Many counts were recorded for this clonotype. The chain links TRBV10-1 to TRBJ2-7, with a tentative D call TRBD1 (5 bases). Trimming stripped 3 bases from V and 6 bases from J, with 9 bases between. The CDR3 is 12 amino acids. CDR1 and CDR2 (germline): WNHNN, SYGVQD (reference sequence). CDR3 in amino acids: CASSDRASEQYF. The CDR3, as DNA: TGCGCCAGCAGTGACAGGGCTTCCGAGCAGTACTTC.

This clonotype was observed many times. This rearrangement joins TRBV7-9 to TRBJ2-4, with a weak D call TRBD1 (5 bases). Trimming cost V 3 bases and J 6 bases, with 9 bases left between them. Per germline, CDR1 SEHNR and CDR2 FQNEAQ (reference sequence). The CDR3 contains 13 residues. The CDR3 DNA reads TGTGCCAGCAGCTTGGGGCAGGGAAACATTCAGTACTTC. Amino acids: CASSLGQGNIQYF.

This chain connects TRBV18 to TRBJ2-7, with no clear D. Germline loops: CDR1 KGHSH, CDR2 LQKENI. The V and J ends lost 3 bases and 3 bases respectively, with 12 bases between them. The CDR3 spans 14 residues. CDR3 in amino acids: CASSPSFLGYEQYF. The CDR3 nucleotides are TGTGCCAGCTCACCCAGCTTTTTGGGCTACGAGCAGTACTTC.

The sample holds one count of this clonotype. A much larger clone is a single base away; this may be a read error. The rearrangement joins TRBV7-2 to TRBJ2-7; D is perhaps TRBD1 (6 bases). The germline V and J ends were trimmed by 3 bases and 6 bases, with 12 bases remaining between them. Per germline, CDR1 SGHTA and CDR2 FQGNSA. CDR3 length equals 13 residues. CDR3 DNA sequence: TGTGCCAGCAGCTTGGTACAGGGAATCGAGCAGTACTTC. Encoded protein: CASSLVQGIEQYF.

In this sample, this clonotype turned up many times. The chain employs TRBV28 and TRBJ1-5; no clear D. V gave up 6 bases and J gave up 11 bases, with 11 bases separating them. This CDR3 spans 11 amino acids. Germline CDR1 and CDR2: MDHEN and SYDVKM. DNA for the CDR3: TGTGCCAGCAGGCAGAGTAAGACCCAGCATTTT. It is translated as CASRQSKTQHF.

This clonotype showed up just a few times. This chain links TRBV20-1 with TRBJ2-5; D might be TRBD1 (5 bases). V lost 4 bases and J 4 bases, leaving 13 bases between the germline ends. This CDR3 is built from 13 residues. Germline CDR1 is DFQATT and CDR2 is SNEGSKA (reference sequence). CDR3 sequence: CSATHRIGETQYF. The CDR3 DNA reads TGCAGTGCTACGCACAGGATAGGAGAGACCCAGTACTTC.

The J gene is TRBJ2-3, the V gene TRBV6-2 or TRBV6-3; D possibly uses TRBD1 or TRBD2 (7 bases each). The CDR3 sequence is 16 residues long. The V gene lost 7 bases and the J gene lost 5 bases, with 22 bases spanning the gap. Germline V gene data show CDR1 as MNHEY and CDR2 as SVGEGT. The CDR3 protein is CASTPIWQGGIDTQYF. The CDR3, as DNA: TGTGCCAGCACACCAATTTGGCAGGGGGGGATAGATACGCAGTATTTT.

This clonotype was detected many times. This chain links TRBV6-2 or TRBV6-3 with TRBJ2-1, with 12 bases identical to TRBD1. Germline values: CDR1 MNHEY, CDR2 SVGEGT. The junction had 11 bases not matched to a gene; V was cut back by 4 bases and J by 4 bases. The CDR3 sequence is 18 residues long. CDR3 sequence reads: CASSWGTGGTAPYNEQFF. CDR3 bases: TGTGCCAGCAGTTGGGGGACAGGGGGCACTGCCCCTTACAATGAGCAGTTCTTC.

This clonotype showed up many times. The chain combines TRBV27 with TRBJ1-1; D unresolved. Looked up from germline, CDR1 is MNHEY and CDR2 is SMNVEV (reference sequence). V was shortened by 0 bases and J by 5 bases, with 10 bases between the two germline ends. This CDR3 region has 14 residues. The CDR3 loop is CASSLSPAGTEAFF. CDR3 DNA: TGTGCCAGCAGTTTATCGCCCGCGGGGACTGAAGCTTTCTTT.

Of note for this clonotype: Since a much larger clone is just one base distant, this may be a read error. The CDR3: CASSSTPLGGTEAFF. CDR3 nucleotide sequence: TGCGCCAGCAGCTCGACCCCCTTAGGGGGGACTGAAGCTTTCTTT. The chain combines TRBV5-1 with TRBJ1-1, with D maybe TRBD1 (6 bases). CDR1 SGHRS and CDR2 YFSETQ come from the germline V gene. V dropped 3 bases and J dropped 5 bases, with 17 bases sitting between them. The CDR3 has 15 residues.

The sample holds a few counts of this clonotype. At one of its ends the junction is not consistent with the germline gene, which may arise from a read error. The CDR3 DNA is TGTGCCTGCAGCCCTGTCGGACTAGCGGGGGGTTTAGAGACCCAGTACTTC. Its translation: CACSPVGLAGGLETQYF. V and J are TRBV4-2 and TRBJ2-5, with 14 bases aligning to TRBD2. CDR1 and CDR2 (germline): LGHNA, YNFKEQ. This CDR3 spans 17 amino acids.

V is TRBV12-3 or TRBV12-4 and J is TRBJ2-1; no reliable D call. The CDR3 contains 16 residues. Trimming removed 5 bases from V and 2 bases from J, with 16 bases in between. Here the CDR3 reads CASSPPTILPYNEQFF. CDR3 nucleotides: TGTGCCAGCAGTCCTCCAACTATTCTCCCCTACAATGAGCAGTTCTTC.

The sample holds many counts of this clonotype. As DNA, the CDR3 is TGTGCCAGCAGTTTAGGTCGGGTTAATGGCTACACCTTC. Translation: CASSLGRVNGYTF. The V and J genes are TRBV12-3 or TRBV12-4 and TRBJ1-2; D not resolved. The CDR3 runs to 13 residues. Trimming left V 1 base short and J 6 bases short, with 9 bases between.

In the case of this clonotype: This sequence may be a read error, since a much larger clone differs from it by one base. The V gene is TRBV7-9, the J gene TRBJ2-1; 7 bases align to TRBD2. CDR1 SEHNR and CDR2 FQNEAQ come from the germline V gene (reference sequence). The CDR3 length is 15 residues. The junction had 14 bases not matched to a gene; V was cut back by 5 bases and J by 10 bases. Here the CDR3 reads CASSASTSVNYEQFF. CDR3 nucleotides: TGTGCCAGCAGCGCCTCCACTAGCGTAAACTACGAGCAGTTCTTC.

This clonotype has ten or more counts. This chain joins TRBV3-1 and TRBJ2-3; a weak D match, TRBD1 (6 bases). CDR1 is LGHDT and CDR2 is YNNKEL in the germline V gene (reference sequence). The CDR3 is 14 amino acids. Trimming took off 1 base at V and 3 bases at J, with 8 bases between the two ends. CDR3: CASSQAQGTDTQYF. As DNA, the CDR3 is TGTGCCAGCAGCCAAGCCCAGGGGACAGATACGCAGTATTTT.

Many counts were recorded for this clonotype. The rearrangement links TRBV7-3 to TRBJ1-6; D unclear. This CDR3 is 14 amino acids long. Germline CDR1 SGHTA, CDR2 FQGTGA. Trimming shortened V by 5 bases and J by 9 bases, and 14 bases separated the two germline ends. Here the CDR3 DNA reads TGTGCCAGCAGCCCTGACCCCTGGGGTTCACCCCTCCACTTT. As protein: CASSPDPWGSPLHF.